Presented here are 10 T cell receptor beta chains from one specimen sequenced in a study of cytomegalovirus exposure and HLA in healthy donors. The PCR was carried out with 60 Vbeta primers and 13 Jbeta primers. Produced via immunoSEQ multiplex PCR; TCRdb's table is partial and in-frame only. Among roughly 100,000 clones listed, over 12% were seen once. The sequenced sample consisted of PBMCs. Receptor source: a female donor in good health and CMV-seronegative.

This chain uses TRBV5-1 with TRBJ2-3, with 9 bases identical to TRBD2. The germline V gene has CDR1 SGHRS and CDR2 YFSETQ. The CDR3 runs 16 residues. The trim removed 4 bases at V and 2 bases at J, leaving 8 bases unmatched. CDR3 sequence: CASSILAGAPTDTQYF. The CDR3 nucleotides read TGCGCCAGCAGCATCTTAGCGGGAGCTCCCACAGATACGCAGTATTTT.

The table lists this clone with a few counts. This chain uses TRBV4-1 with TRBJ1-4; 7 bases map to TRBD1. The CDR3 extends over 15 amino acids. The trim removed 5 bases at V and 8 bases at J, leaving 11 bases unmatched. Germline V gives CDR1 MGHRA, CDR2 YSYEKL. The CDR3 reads CASSSGTAGGEKLFF. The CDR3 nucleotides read TGCGCCAGCAGCTCCGGGACAGCGGGGGGAGAAAAACTGTTTTTT.

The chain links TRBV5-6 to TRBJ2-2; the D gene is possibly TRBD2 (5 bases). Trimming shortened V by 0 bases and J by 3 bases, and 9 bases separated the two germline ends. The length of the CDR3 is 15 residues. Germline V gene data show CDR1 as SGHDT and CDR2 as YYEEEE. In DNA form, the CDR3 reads TGTGCCAGCAGCTTGGGGGAGTTGTACACCGGGGAGCTGTTTTTT. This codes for CASSLGELYTGELFF.

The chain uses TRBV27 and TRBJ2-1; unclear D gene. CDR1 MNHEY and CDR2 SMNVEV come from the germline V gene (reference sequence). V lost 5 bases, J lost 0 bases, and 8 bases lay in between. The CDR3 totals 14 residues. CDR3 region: CASSSPSSYNEQFF. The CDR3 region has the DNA TGTGCCAGCAGTAGTCCGAGCTCCTACAATGAGCAGTTCTTC.

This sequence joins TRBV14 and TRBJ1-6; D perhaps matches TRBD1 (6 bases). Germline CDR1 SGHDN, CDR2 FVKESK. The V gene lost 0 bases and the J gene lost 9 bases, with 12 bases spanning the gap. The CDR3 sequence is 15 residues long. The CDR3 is CASSQETGRSSPLHF. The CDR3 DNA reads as TGTGCCAGCAGCCAAGAGACAGGTCGGAGTTCACCCCTCCACTTT.

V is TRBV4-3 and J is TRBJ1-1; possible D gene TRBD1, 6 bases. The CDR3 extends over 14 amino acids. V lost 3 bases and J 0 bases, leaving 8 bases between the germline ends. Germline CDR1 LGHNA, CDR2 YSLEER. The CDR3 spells CASSQDRLNTEAFF. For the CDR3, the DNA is TGCGCCAGCAGCCAGGACAGACTGAACACTGAAGCTTTCTTT.

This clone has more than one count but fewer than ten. CDR3 region: CASSFRQANTGELFF. The CDR3, as DNA: TGTGCCAGCAGCTTTAGGCAGGCGAACACCGGGGAGCTGTTTTTT. The chain uses TRBV5-6 and TRBJ2-2; D call uncertain. The CDR3 totals 15 residues. Trimming shortened V by 2 bases and J by 0 bases, and 8 bases separated the two germline ends. In germline, CDR1 is SGHDT, CDR2 YYEEEE.

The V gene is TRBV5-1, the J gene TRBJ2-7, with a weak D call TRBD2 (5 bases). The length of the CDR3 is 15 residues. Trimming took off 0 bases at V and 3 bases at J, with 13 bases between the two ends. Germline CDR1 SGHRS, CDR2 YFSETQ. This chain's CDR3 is CASSLAGSLSYEQYF. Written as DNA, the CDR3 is TGCGCCAGCAGCTTGGCGGGGTCGTTGAGCTACGAGCAGTACTTC.

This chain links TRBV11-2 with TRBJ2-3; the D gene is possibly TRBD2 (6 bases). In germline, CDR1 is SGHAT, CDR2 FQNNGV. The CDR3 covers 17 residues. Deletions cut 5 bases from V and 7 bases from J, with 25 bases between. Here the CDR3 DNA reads TGTGCCAGCAGCCAAGGGACTTTGCAAAGAGCTCCCTATACGCAGTATTTT. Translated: CASSQGTLQRAPYTQYF.

The CDR3 DNA sequence: TGTGCCAGCAGCCAAGAATTGGCAGGAAACTCCTACGAGCAGTACTTC. Amino acid sequence: CASSQELAGNSYEQYF. The V call is TRBV4-2, the J call TRBJ2-7; D uncertain. The CDR3 extends over 16 amino acids. Per the germline V gene, CDR1 is LGHNA and CDR2 is YNFKEQ. The V end lost 0 bases, the J end lost 0 bases, and 12 bases lay between the germline ends.